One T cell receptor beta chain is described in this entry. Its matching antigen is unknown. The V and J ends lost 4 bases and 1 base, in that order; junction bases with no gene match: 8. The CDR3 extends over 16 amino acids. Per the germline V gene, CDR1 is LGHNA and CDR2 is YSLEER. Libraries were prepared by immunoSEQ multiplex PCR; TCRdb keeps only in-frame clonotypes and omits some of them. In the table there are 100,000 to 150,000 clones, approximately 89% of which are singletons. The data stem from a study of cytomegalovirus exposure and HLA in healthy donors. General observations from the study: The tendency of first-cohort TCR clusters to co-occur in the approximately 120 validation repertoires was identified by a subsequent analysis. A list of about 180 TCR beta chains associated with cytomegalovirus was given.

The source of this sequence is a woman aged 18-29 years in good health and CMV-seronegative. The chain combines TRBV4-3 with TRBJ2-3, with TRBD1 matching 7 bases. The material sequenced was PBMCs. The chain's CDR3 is CASSPGQARGTDTQYF. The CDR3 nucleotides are TGCGCCAGCAGCCCCGGACAGGCCAGGGGCACAGATACGCAGTATTTT.